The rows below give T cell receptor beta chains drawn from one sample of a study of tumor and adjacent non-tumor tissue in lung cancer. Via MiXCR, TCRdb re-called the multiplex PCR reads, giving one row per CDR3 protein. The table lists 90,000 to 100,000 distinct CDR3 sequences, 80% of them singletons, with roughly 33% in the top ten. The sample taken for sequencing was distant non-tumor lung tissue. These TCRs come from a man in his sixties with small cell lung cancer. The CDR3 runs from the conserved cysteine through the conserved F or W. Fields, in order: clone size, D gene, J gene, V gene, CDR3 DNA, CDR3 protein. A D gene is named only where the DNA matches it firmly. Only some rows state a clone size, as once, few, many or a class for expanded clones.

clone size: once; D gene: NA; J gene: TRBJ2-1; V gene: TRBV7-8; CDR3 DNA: TGTGCCAGCAGCTTTGTCATACTAGCCGATGAACAGTTCTTC; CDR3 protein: CASSFVILADEQFF
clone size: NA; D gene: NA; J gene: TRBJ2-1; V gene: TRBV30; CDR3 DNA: TGTGTCTGGAGTGACCGAAACGATGAGCAGTTCTTT; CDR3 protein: CVWSDRNDEQFF
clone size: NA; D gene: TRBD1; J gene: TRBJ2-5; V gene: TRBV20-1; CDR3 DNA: TGCAATGCTAAGCCTACAGGGGGTGGTCAAGAGACCCAGTACTTC; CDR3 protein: CNAKPTGGGQETQYF
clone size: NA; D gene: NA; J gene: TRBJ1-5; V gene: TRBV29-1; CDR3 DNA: TGCAGCGTTGTGGACGGGCTGGGCAATCAGCCCCAGCATTTT; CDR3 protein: CSVVDGLGNQPQHF
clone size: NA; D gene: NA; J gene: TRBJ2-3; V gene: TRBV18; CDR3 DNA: TGTGCCAGCTCAACAGGGTTCGCAGATACGCAGTATTTT; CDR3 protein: CASSTGFADTQYF
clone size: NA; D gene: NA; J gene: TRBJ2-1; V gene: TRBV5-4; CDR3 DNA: TGTGCTAGCAGCTTGGATGGTTCGAGTCTCACCTACAATGAGCAGTTCTTC; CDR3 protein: CASSLDGSSLTYNEQFF
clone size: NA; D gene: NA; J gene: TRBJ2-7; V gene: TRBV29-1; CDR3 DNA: TGCAGTGCCTATTTGAACTACGTGCAGTACTTC; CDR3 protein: CSAYLNYVQYF
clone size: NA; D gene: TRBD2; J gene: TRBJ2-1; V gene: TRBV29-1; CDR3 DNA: TGTAGCGTTGAAGATATGCGGGAGAGGTTAAATGAGCAGTTCTTC; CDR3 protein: CSVEDMRERLNEQFF
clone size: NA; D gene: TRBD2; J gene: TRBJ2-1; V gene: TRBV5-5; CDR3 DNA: TGTGTCAGCAGGTCTGGGACTAGCGGAACCCTTTTGTCCCGGGAGAATAAGCAGTTCTTC; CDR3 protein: CVSRSGTSGTLLSRENKQFF
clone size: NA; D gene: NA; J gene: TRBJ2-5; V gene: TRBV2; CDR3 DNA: TGTGCCAGCATGCCAGAGGGTGAGACCCAGTACTTC; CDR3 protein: CASMPEGETQYF